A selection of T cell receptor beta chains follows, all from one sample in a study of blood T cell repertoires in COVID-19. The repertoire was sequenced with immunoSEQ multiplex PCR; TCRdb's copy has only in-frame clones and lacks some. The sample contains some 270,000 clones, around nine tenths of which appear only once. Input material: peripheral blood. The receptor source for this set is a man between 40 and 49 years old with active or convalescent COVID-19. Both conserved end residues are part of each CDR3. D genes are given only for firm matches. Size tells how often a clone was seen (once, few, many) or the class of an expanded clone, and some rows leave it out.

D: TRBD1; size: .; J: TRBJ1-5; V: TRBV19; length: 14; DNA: TGTGCCAGTAGCTGGACAGGGGTTAATCAGCCCCAGCATTTT; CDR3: CASSWTGVNQPQHF
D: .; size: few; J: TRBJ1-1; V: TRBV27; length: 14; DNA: TGTGCCAGCAGTTTATTTAGAGGACATAGAGAAGCTTTCTTT; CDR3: CASSLFRGHREAFF
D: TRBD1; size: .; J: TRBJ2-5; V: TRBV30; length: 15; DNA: TGTGCCTGGGGGGCCGGACAGGGTTTTTCAGAGACCCAGTACTTC; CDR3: CAWGAGQGFSETQYF
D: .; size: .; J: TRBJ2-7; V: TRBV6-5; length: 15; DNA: TGTGCCAGCAGTTACTCTCCGGGAGAGGCCTACGAGCAGTACTTC; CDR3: CASSYSPGEAYEQYF
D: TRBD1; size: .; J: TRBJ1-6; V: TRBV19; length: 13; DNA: TGTGCCTCGTGGACAGGAGTAAATTCACCCCTCCACTTT; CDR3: CASWTGVNSPLHF
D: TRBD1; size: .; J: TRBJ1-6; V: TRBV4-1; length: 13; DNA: TGCGCCAGCGGAGGGACAGGCAATTCACCCCTCCACTTT; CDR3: CASGGTGNSPLHF
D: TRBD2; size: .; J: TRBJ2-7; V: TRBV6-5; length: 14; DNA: TGTGCCAGCATGGGGACTAGCGGGCCCTACGAGCAGTACTTC; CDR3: CASMGTSGPYEQYF
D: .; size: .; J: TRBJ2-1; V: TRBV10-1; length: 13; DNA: TGCGCCAGCAGTACGGACAGTTACAATGAGCAGTTCTTC; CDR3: CASSTDSYNEQFF
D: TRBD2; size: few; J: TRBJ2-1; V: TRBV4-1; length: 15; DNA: TGCGCCAGCTCGTCTGCGGGACTAGCGGGATTTGTAAGGTTCTTC; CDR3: CASSSAGLAGFVRFF
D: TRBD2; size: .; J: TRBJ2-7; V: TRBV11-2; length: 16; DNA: TGTGCCAGCAGCCCTACGGGGGGACTAGCGAACTACGAGCAGTACTTC; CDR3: CASSPTGGLANYEQYF
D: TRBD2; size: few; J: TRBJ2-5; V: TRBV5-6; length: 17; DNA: TGTGCCAGCTCCTACCTCTTCGGGACTAGCGGTGGAGAGACCCAGTACTTC; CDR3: CASSYLFGTSGGETQYF
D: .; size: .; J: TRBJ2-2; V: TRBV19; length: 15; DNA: TGTGCCAGTAGTATTGGACAGCCGAACACCGGGGAGCTGTTTTTT; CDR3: CASSIGQPNTGELFF
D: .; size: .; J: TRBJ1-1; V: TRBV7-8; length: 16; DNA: TGTGCCAGCAGCCTCGCCTTTAGGGGTATAAACACTGAAGCTTTCTTT; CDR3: CASSLAFRGINTEAFF
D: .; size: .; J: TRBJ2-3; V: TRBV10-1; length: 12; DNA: TGCGCCAGCAGCAACTTTGCAGATACGCAGTATTTT; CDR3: CASSNFADTQYF
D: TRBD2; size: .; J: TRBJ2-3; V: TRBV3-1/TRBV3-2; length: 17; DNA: TGTGCCAGCAGCCAACTAGCCACGGGACTAGCCCCAGATACGCAGTATTTT; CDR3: CASSQLATGLAPDTQYF
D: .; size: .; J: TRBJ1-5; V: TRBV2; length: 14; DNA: TGTGCCAGCGGCCTACAGGGCTCCTATCAGCCCCAGCATTTT; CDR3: CASGLQGSYQPQHF
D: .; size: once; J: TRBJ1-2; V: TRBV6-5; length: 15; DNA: TGTGCCAGCAAACTTCACAGGGTGGCGAACTATGGCTACACCTTC; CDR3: CASKLHRVANYGYTF
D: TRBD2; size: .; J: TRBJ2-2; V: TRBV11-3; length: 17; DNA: TGTGCCAGCAGCCTAATTGGGGGGGAGGGCCTTGGATGGGAGCTGTTTTTT; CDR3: CASSLIGGEGLGWELFF
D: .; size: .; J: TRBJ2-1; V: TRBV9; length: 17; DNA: TGTGCCAGCAGCGTAAGGGACTCACCGAGCTCCTACAATGAGCAGTTCTTC; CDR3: CASSVRDSPSSYNEQFF
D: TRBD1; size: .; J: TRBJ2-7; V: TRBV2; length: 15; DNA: TGTGCCAGCAGTGGGAGGGACAGGGGGCCCTACGAGCAGTACTTC; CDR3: CASSGRDRGPYEQYF
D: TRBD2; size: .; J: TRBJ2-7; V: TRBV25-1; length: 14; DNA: TGTGCCAGCAGTGAATGGAGCGGGGGTTACGAGCAGTACTTC; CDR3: CASSEWSGGYEQYF